The T cell receptor beta chain described here comes from a study of T-cell memory formation after mild COVID-19. Study in general: Among the donors, TCR clusters were largely specific to each donor. Study-wide results and caveats: Most CD4+ clones that shrank were in CM and EM, while CD8+ ones turned up in EMRA. Contracting clones, day 15 to 85, had balanced CD4/CD8, and later expanders favored CD4+. Pre-infection memory contained some responding clones, which suggested that cross-reactive memory had joined.

This clonotype was recorded a few times. The antigen is unknown. Via MiXCR, TCRdb re-called the 5' RACE reads, giving one row per CDR3 protein. Of approximately 42,000 distinct CDR3 sequences in the sample, roughly 7.2% are singletons; the top ten hold 0.79%. Between the trimmed V and J ends, which lost 0 bases and 8 bases, there was a span of 19 bases. The length of the CDR3 is 15 residues. Germline CDR1 and CDR2: DFQATT and SNEGSKA (reference sequence). Sequences were obtained from PBMCs or a T cell subset sorted from them (not recorded which). The chain is built from TRBV20-1 and TRBJ1-2; D is perhaps TRBD1 (5 bases). The TCR originated in an adult who had mild COVID-19 (a few samples of this study predate the infection). Cell type and time point are not known. The CDR3 sequence: CSARESGTRGRGYTF. CDR3 DNA sequence: TGCAGTGCTAGAGAAAGCGGGACCCGGGGAAGAGGCTACACCTTC.